What follows are 9 T cell receptor beta chains derived from one specimen sequenced in a study of radiation and T cells in renal cell carcinoma. The table came from immunoSEQ multiplex PCR; TCRdb's copy has only in-frame clones and leaves some out. The sample yields over 60,000 clones, around 85% seen once. Time point defined: blood 2 weeks post-SBRT. This sample's treatment: 15 Gy SBRT to primary tumor, nephrectomy 4 weeks later. The material was blood, obtained from a patient whose treatment included radiotherapy and nephrectomy. The receptors were gathered from a woman aged 45-65 years with renal cell carcinoma.

The chain uses TRBV18 and TRBJ2-2; perhaps D is TRBD1 or TRBD2 (5 bases each). V was trimmed by 1 base and J by 7 bases, leaving 19 bases between them. The CDR3 totals 17 residues. The V gene's germline CDR1 is KGHSH and CDR2 LQKENI. In nucleotides, the CDR3 is TGTGCCAGCTCACCACAGGGACGGCTCCGAACAAGCGGGGAGCTGTTTTTT. Protein: CASSPQGRLRTSGELFF.

This chain connects TRBV2 to TRBJ1-6; TRBD1 agrees at 9 bases. Germline V gene sequence: CDR1 SNHLY, CDR2 FYNNEI. This CDR3 is built from 12 residues. The J segment lost 10 bases and the V segment lost 9 bases, leaving 4 bases of the junction unmatched. The CDR3 reads CARGQGHSPLHF. Written as DNA, the CDR3 is TGTGCCAGGGGACAGGGTCACTCACCCCTCCACTTT.

CDR3 protein: CASSYQQGYEQYF. Here the CDR3 DNA reads TGTGCCAGCAGTTACCAACAGGGGTACGAGCAGTACTTC. The J gene is TRBJ2-7, the V gene TRBV6-6; 7 bases are shared with TRBD1. The CDR3 loop spans 13 amino acids. Germline CDR1 reads MNHNY; CDR2 reads SVGAGI (reference sequence). The ends lost 2 bases at V and 4 bases at J; junction bases unmatched: 2.

The chain has TRBV4-1 and TRBJ1-2; D is unresolved. The CDR3 is 18 amino acids. The germline gives CDR1 MGHRA, CDR2 YSYEKL. V was clipped by 1 base and J by 3 bases, with 21 bases between them. This chain's CDR3 is CASSQASGTAASDYGYTF. For the CDR3, the DNA is TGCGCCAGCAGCCAAGCATCTGGTACGGCGGCGTCCGACTATGGCTACACCTTC.

The chain recombines TRBV7-2 with TRBJ2-4, with D maybe TRBD2 (6 bases). The length of the CDR3 is 15 residues. Germline values: CDR1 SGHTA, CDR2 FQGNSA. Trimming pared 4 bases from V and 4 bases from J, leaving 14 bases between. CDR3 protein: CASSSWTGRKNIQYF. DNA for the CDR3: TGTGCCAGCAGCTCGTGGACTGGGAGGAAAAACATTCAGTACTTC.

The genes are TRBV28 and TRBJ1-1; D perhaps matches TRBD1 (5 bases). Trimming cost V 3 bases and J 5 bases, with 19 bases left between them. The germline CDR1 and CDR2 sequences are MDHEN and SYDVKM. The CDR3 has 16 residues. The CDR3 nucleotides are TGTGCCAGCAGTTTTGTCGGTCAGGGAGGAAAAACTGAAGCTTTCTTT. Translating gives CASSFVGQGGKTEAFF.

The gene calls are TRBV19 and TRBJ1-5; 9 nucleotides agree with TRBD1. Per germline, CDR1 LNHDA and CDR2 SQIVND (reference sequence). This CDR3 spans 18 amino acids. Trimming removed 4 bases from V and 0 bases from J; junction bases left unmatched: 10. In DNA form, the CDR3 reads TGTGCCAGTAGTACGAACAGGGGGCTTAAGTATAGCAATCAGCCCCAGCATTTT. It yields the protein CASSTNRGLKYSNQPQHF. The whole variable domain, remainder taken from reference TRBV19 and TRBJ1-5, is DGGITQSPKYLFRKEGQNVTLSCEQNLNHDAMYWYRQDPGQGLRLIYYSQIVNDFQKGDIAEGYSVSREKKESFPLTVTSAQKNPTAFYLCASSTNRGLKYSNQPQHFGDGTRLSIL.

The sample holds one count of this clone. The V gene is TRBV18, the J gene TRBJ2-7, with 7 bases identical to TRBD1. Germline values: CDR1 KGHSH, CDR2 LQKENI. The CDR3 sequence is 15 residues long. Trimming cost V 3 bases and J 5 bases; bases outside gene matches: 10. The CDR3 DNA sequence: TGTGCCAGCTCACCCCAAGAGGGGGCTGACCACGAGCAGTACTTC. This translates into CASSPQEGADHEQYF.

The chain is built from TRBV6-5 and TRBJ2-5; 9 bases match TRBD2. The germline V gene encodes CDR1 MNHEY and CDR2 SVGAGI. V trimming: 1 base; J trimming: 5 bases; junction bases outside the gene matches: 5. The CDR3 is made up of 15 amino acids. CDR3 region: CASSYWSGGPETQYF. DNA for the CDR3: TGTGCCAGCAGTTACTGGAGCGGGGGGCCGGAGACCCAGTACTTC.